Listed below are T cell receptor beta chains from one sample, sequenced in a study of blood T cell repertoires in COVID-19. Sequencing was performed with immunoSEQ multiplex PCR; in TCRdb, only in-frame clones are kept and a portion is missing. Of about 150,000 clones listed, roughly 80% are singletons. Sequenced input: peripheral blood. The receptor set was obtained from a man older than 75 with acute or convalescent COVID-19. CDR3s include the opening cysteine and the closing phenylalanine or tryptophan. Fields, in order: J gene, D gene, clone size, V gene, CDR3 DNA, CDR3 protein. A D gene is named only where the DNA matches it firmly. Clone size appears in some rows only: once, few, many, or a class for an expanded clone.

J: TRBJ2-5
D: .
size: .
V: TRBV7-2
DNA: TGTGCCAGCAGCTTTGAGGGTCGAGAGACCCAGTACTTC
CDR3: CASSFEGRETQYF

J: TRBJ1-2
D: .
size: .
V: TRBV30
DNA: TGTGCGTGGGGGCGGGGCACCACTAACTATGGCTACACCTTC
CDR3: CAWGRGTTNYGYTF

J: TRBJ2-5
D: TRBD1
size: .
V: TRBV4-2
DNA: TGTGCCAGCAGCCCCCGACAGGGGACGGAGACCCAGTACTTC
CDR3: CASSPRQGTETQYF

J: TRBJ2-2
D: .
size: .
V: TRBV9
DNA: TGTGCCAGCAAGTCTAGCGCGGGGACCGGGGAGCTGTTTTTT
CDR3: CASKSSAGTGELFF

J: TRBJ2-5
D: TRBD1
size: few
V: TRBV3-1/TRBV3-2
DNA: TGTGCCAGCAGCCAAGTTTGGGGGCAGGGGGCTCGAGAGACCCAGTACTTC
CDR3: CASSQVWGQGARETQYF

J: TRBJ2-7
D: .
size: .
V: TRBV6-5
DNA: TGTGCCAGCAGGCTGGGAGGATCGTCCTACGAGCAGTACTTC
CDR3: CASRLGGSSYEQYF

J: TRBJ1-5
D: .
size: .
V: TRBV24-1
DNA: TGTGCCACCAGTGATCCGGCGGCCCCATATAGCAATCAGCCCCAGCATTTT
CDR3: CATSDPAAPYSNQPQHF

J: TRBJ2-2
D: TRBD2
size: .
V: TRBV10-1
DNA: TGCGCCAGCAGCTCCGGGACTAGCGGGGGAAACACCGGGGAGCTGTTTTTT
CDR3: CASSSGTSGGNTGELFF

J: TRBJ1-1
D: TRBD1
size: .
V: TRBV5-4
DNA: TGTGCCAGCAGCTCTCGGGACAGGGGGCTTACTGAAGCTTTCTTT
CDR3: CASSSRDRGLTEAFF

J: TRBJ2-3
D: TRBD2
size: .
V: TRBV19
DNA: TGTGCCAGTACCGTGACTAGCGGGGGGGTGGGCACAGATACGCAGTATTTT
CDR3: CASTVTSGGVGTDTQYF

J: TRBJ2-4
D: .
size: few
V: TRBV25-1
DNA: TGTGCCAGCAGTGACTCAGCGTTTACTACCAAAAACATTCAGTACTTC
CDR3: CASSDSAFTTKNIQYF

J: TRBJ1-5
D: .
size: once
V: TRBV28
DNA: TGTGCCAGCAGGGGCGCGGAGGGCAGCAATCAGCCCCAGCATTTT
CDR3: CASRGAEGSNQPQHF

J: TRBJ2-3
D: .
size: .
V: TRBV10-3
DNA: TGTGCCATCAGTGATTCCATTAGCACAGATACGCAGTATTTT
CDR3: CAISDSISTDTQYF

J: TRBJ2-7
D: .
size: .
V: TRBV4-3
DNA: TGCGCCAGCAGCCAAGATCAGACATCTCCCTACGAGCAGTACTTC
CDR3: CASSQDQTSPYEQYF

J: TRBJ2-1
D: .
size: once
V: TRBV14
DNA: TGTGCCAGCAGCCTTCGACTGGACAGTCGCACCAGGGATGAGCAGTTCTTC
CDR3: CASSLRLDSRTRDEQFF

J: TRBJ1-2
D: TRBD1
size: .
V: TRBV5-4
DNA: TGTGCCAGCAGTCGCACTACAGGGGACTACACCTTC
CDR3: CASSRTTGDYTF

J: TRBJ1-5
D: TRBD1
size: .
V: TRBV3-1/TRBV3-2
DNA: TGTGCCAGCAGCCCTACAGGGGGGGCCGGGCAGCCCCAGCATTTT
CDR3: CASSPTGGAGQPQHF

J: TRBJ1-6
D: .
size: .
V: TRBV18
DNA: TGTGCCAGCTCCCTCGCCCCACAGGGTATGAATTCACCCCTCCACTTT
CDR3: CASSLAPQGMNSPLHF

J: TRBJ2-2
D: .
size: .
V: TRBV29-1
DNA: TGCAGCTTCGGGACACCGAACACCGGGGAGCTGTTTTTT
CDR3: CSFGTPNTGELFF

J: TRBJ2-1
D: TRBD1
size: .
V: TRBV6-5
DNA: TGTGCCAGCAGCTCCAGGGGGTACAATGAGCAGTTCTTC
CDR3: CASSSRGYNEQFF

J: TRBJ1-1
D: .
size: few
V: TRBV3-1/TRBV3-2
DNA: TGTGCCAGCAGCCAAGTCGGTGAGGGAGTGATCACTGAAGCTTTCTTT
CDR3: CASSQVGEGVITEAFF

J: TRBJ2-5
D: TRBD1
size: .
V: TRBV20-1
DNA: TGCAGTGCTAGTCAGGGGGCGGGTGAGACCCAGTACTTC
CDR3: CSASQGAGETQYF

J: TRBJ2-1
D: .
size: .
V: TRBV3-1/TRBV3-2
DNA: TGTGCCAGCAGCCAACGCCCGGGGTGGTCCTACAATGAGCAGTTCTTC
CDR3: CASSQRPGWSYNEQFF

J: TRBJ2-2
D: TRBD2
size: .
V: TRBV19
DNA: TGTGCCAGTAGTATCGGGACTAGCGGGCCTTACACCGGGGAGCTGTTTTTT
CDR3: CASSIGTSGPYTGELFF

J: TRBJ2-5
D: .
size: once
V: TRBV6-5
DNA: TGTGCCAGCAGTTACTCCGGAACGAGGGGGGAGACCCAGTACTTC
CDR3: CASSYSGTRGETQYF

J: TRBJ2-3
D: .
size: .
V: TRBV9
DNA: TGTGCCAGCAGCATCGGACAGCGGACAGATACGCAGTATTTT
CDR3: CASSIGQRTDTQYF

J: TRBJ2-7
D: TRBD1
size: .
V: TRBV14
DNA: TGTGCCAGCAGCCAAGGTCAGGGGGCTGAAGCCTATCTCTACGAGCAGTACTTC
CDR3: CASSQGQGAEAYLYEQYF

J: TRBJ2-7
D: .
size: .
V: TRBV11-3
DNA: TGTGCCAGCAGCTTAGTCAGGGGGGCGGTCGAGCAGTACTTC
CDR3: CASSLVRGAVEQYF

J: TRBJ2-5
D: TRBD2
size: .
V: TRBV7-3
DNA: TGTGCCAGCAGCCCCCAGGGTAGCGGGGAGACCCAGTACTTC
CDR3: CASSPQGSGETQYF

J: TRBJ1-4
D: TRBD1
size: .
V: TRBV5-1
DNA: TGCGCCAGCAGCTCCGGGACAGGGAATGAAAAACTGTTTTTT
CDR3: CASSSGTGNEKLFF

J: TRBJ1-2
D: .
size: once
V: TRBV6-1
DNA: TGTGCCAGCAGTCAGGGATCTAACTATGGCTACACCTTC
CDR3: CASSQGSNYGYTF

J: TRBJ1-4
D: .
size: .
V: TRBV5-1
DNA: TGCGCCAGCAGAGGCCAGGGTGGACCTAATGAAAAACTGTTTTTT
CDR3: CASRGQGGPNEKLFF

J: TRBJ2-3
D: .
size: .
V: TRBV27
DNA: TGTGCCAGCAGTCCCTCCAGTGCAGATACGCAGTATTTT
CDR3: CASSPSSADTQYF

J: TRBJ1-5
D: TRBD1
size: few
V: TRBV19
DNA: TGTGCCATCCGGACAGGGGATAGCAATCAGCCCCAGCATTTT
CDR3: CAIRTGDSNQPQHF

J: TRBJ2-1
D: .
size: once
V: TRBV6-5
DNA: TGTGCCAGCAGTTACGCCGGGCGGGGGCTCAATGAGCAGTTCTTC
CDR3: CASSYAGRGLNEQFF

J: TRBJ2-6
D: TRBD1
size: .
V: TRBV7-9
DNA: TGTGCCAGCAGGACAGGGGTTCCTGGGGCCAACGTCCTGACTTTC
CDR3: CASRTGVPGANVLTF

J: TRBJ2-3
D: .
size: few
V: TRBV9
DNA: TGTGCCAGCAGCGTAAGCGTCGGAGCGTGGCAGTATTTT
CDR3: CASSVSVGAWQYF

J: TRBJ2-1
D: .
size: few
V: TRBV7-8
DNA: TGTGCCAGCAGCCCTTACAATGAGCAGTTCTTC
CDR3: CASSPYNEQFF

J: TRBJ2-1
D: TRBD2
size: .
V: TRBV24-1
DNA: TGTGCCACCAGTTCGGGCTTCCGGACTAGCGGGAGGAATGAGCAGTTCTTC
CDR3: CATSSGFRTSGRNEQFF

J: TRBJ1-2
D: TRBD1
size: .
V: TRBV20-1
DNA: TGCAGTGCTAGTCCACAGGGGGGATATGGCTACACCTTC
CDR3: CSASPQGGYGYTF

J: TRBJ2-2
D: .
size: .
V: TRBV6-1
DNA: TGTGCCAGCAGTGAACCCTATGGTGGAGGGACCGGGGAGCTGTTTTTT
CDR3: CASSEPYGGGTGELFF

J: TRBJ2-3
D: TRBD2
size: .
V: TRBV6-6
DNA: TGTGCCAGCAGTCGCGTTAGACCGGGGGGGCCAACTAGCACAGATACGCAGTATTTT
CDR3: CASSRVRPGGPTSTDTQYF

J: TRBJ1-2
D: TRBD1
size: .
V: TRBV2
DNA: TGTGCCAGCAGTGAACATGGACAGGGGGCTTATGGCTACACCTTC
CDR3: CASSEHGQGAYGYTF

J: TRBJ2-3
D: TRBD1
size: few
V: TRBV4-1
DNA: TGCGCCAGCAGCCCGGTGGCCGGGACAGGTAGCACAGATACGCAGTATTTT
CDR3: CASSPVAGTGSTDTQYF

J: TRBJ1-2
D: TRBD1
size: .
V: TRBV27
DNA: TGTGCCAGCCGCAAGCCCGGGACAGGGCTAGATGGCTACACCTTC
CDR3: CASRKPGTGLDGYTF